The 26 T cell receptor beta chains presented below share a single source sample, sequenced in a study of human T cells and chemical hapten exposure. One entry per CDR3 protein, called by TCRdb with MiXCR from the RACE reads. Here the sample spans some 190,000 distinct CDR3 sequences, about a fifth being singletons. Time point of the sample: patch test 1, 2 weeks after DPC sensitization. Treatment here: therapeutic diphenylcyclopropenone sensitization with weekly scalp DPC. The starting material was whole blood, obtained in connection with sensitization to the hapten diphenylcyclopropenone (DPC). The receptors were sampled from a woman aged 50 to 60 with alopecia areata. Some clones in this sample may be carry-over from other donors' samples.

As for this clonotype: Compared with germline, one end of the junction differs, possibly owing to a read error. The J gene is TRBJ2-5, the V gene TRBV12-3 or TRBV12-4; TRBD1 might be the D (5 bases). This CDR3 spans 15 amino acids. DNA of the CDR3: TGTGCCAGCAGTTTTTTCCCAGGGATCCAAGGGACCCAGTACTTC. Translated, it gives CASSFFPGIQGTQYF.

This clonotype was recorded a few times. The CDR3 DNA follows: TGTGCCAGCAGCCAAGCTCCTACTAGAGGTAGTACGCAGTATTTT. Translating gives CASSQAPTRGSTQYF. The chain employs TRBV3-1 and TRBJ2-3; D possibly corresponds to TRBD2 (5 bases). Germline V gene sequence: CDR1 LGHDT, CDR2 YNNKEL (reference sequence). V was shortened by 1 base and J by 8 bases, with 16 bases between the two germline ends. This CDR3 region has 15 residues.

The rearrangement uses TRBV21-1 and TRBJ1-5. TRBV21-1 constitutes a pseudogene. The CDR3 sequence is 16 residues long. The CDR3 spells CASSIVGLYSNQPQHF. The CDR3 region has the DNA TGTGCCAGCAGCATAGTCGGGCTTTATAGCAATCAGCCCCAGCATTTT.

This clonotype was picked up many times. The chain carries TRBV5-1 and TRBJ1-4; tentative D call: TRBD1 (5 bases). With 0 bases removed from V and 6 bases from J, the gap between germline ends came to 9 bases. The germline gives CDR1 SGHRS, CDR2 YFSETQ. The CDR3 consists of 14 residues. For the CDR3, the DNA is TGCGCCAGCAGCTTGGCCGGCAGGGATGAAAAACTGTTTTTT. Amino acids: CASSLAGRDEKLFF.

The CDR3 loop is CASSLGGVRDTQYF. CDR3 coding DNA: TGTGCCAGCAGCTTAGGAGGGGTCAGGGATACGCAGTATTTT. V and J are TRBV7-8 and TRBJ2-3; D possibly uses TRBD1 or TRBD2 (5 bases each). Trimming took 1 base from V and 6 from J, leaving 11 bases between them. CDR1 SGHVS and CDR2 FQNEAQ come from the germline V gene. The CDR3 totals 14 residues.

V usage is TRBV5-1 and J usage is TRBJ2-5, with unresolved D. CDR3 length: 13 amino acids. The germline V and J ends were trimmed by 0 bases and 0 bases, with 3 bases remaining between them. Germline CDR1 is SGHRS and CDR2 is YFSETQ. CDR3 residues: CASSLDNQETQYF. The CDR3 DNA follows: TGCGCCAGCAGCTTGGACAACCAAGAGACCCAGTACTTC.

The chain recombines TRBV6-1 with TRBJ1-1; D not certain. The CDR3 is 15 amino acids. CDR1 and CDR2 (germline): MNHNS, SASEGT. V shed 2 bases and J shed 4 bases, with 14 bases lying between them. The CDR3 protein is CASSERLGLATEAFF. CDR3 nucleotides: TGTGCCAGCAGTGAACGTCTGGGGTTGGCCACTGAAGCTTTCTTT.

The chain carries TRBV7-9 and TRBJ1-5, with 7 bases that match TRBD1. This CDR3 has 15 residues. Germline V gene data show CDR1 as SEHNR and CDR2 as FQNEAQ (reference sequence). With 6 bases clipped from V and 7 bases from J, the junction kept 12 bases outside the gene matches. CDR3 residues: CASREKNRGRQPQHF. The CDR3 nucleotides are TGTGCCAGCAGGGAGAAAAACAGGGGACGCCAGCCCCAGCATTTT.

The rearrangement uses TRBV20-1 and TRBJ2-3; no clear D. Germline CDR1 is DFQATT and CDR2 is SNEGSKA (reference sequence). This CDR3 has 15 residues. Trimming stripped 0 bases from V and 1 base from J, with 11 bases between. In DNA, the CDR3 is TGCAGTGCTAGAGATCAGAGTTCTCGCACAGATACGCAGTATTTT. This codes for CSARDQSSRTDTQYF.

The chain combines TRBV7-8 with TRBJ2-7, with unresolved D. Germline V lookup: CDR1 SGHVS, CDR2 FQNEAQ. V lost 0 bases to trimming and J lost 0 bases, with 6 bases between them. The CDR3 length is 14 residues. The CDR3 reads CASSLAQLSYEQYF. CDR3 DNA: TGTGCCAGCAGCTTAGCGCAGCTCTCCTACGAGCAGTACTTC.

This clonotype has just a few counts. The chain employs TRBV2 and TRBJ1-5; D ambiguous. The CDR3 is made up of 13 amino acids. Trimming took off 5 bases at V and 7 bases at J, with 12 bases between the two ends. CDR1 and CDR2 (germline): SNHLY, FYNNEI. The CDR3 loop reads CASSTKGGQPQHF. DNA for the CDR3: TGTGCCAGCAGTACGAAGGGCGGCCAGCCCCAGCATTTT.

The gene calls are TRBV6-2 or TRBV6-3 and TRBJ2-7; 7 bases are a match to TRBD1. V lost 5 bases, J lost 0 bases, and 13 bases stayed unmatched. Germline lookup yields CDR1 MNHEY and CDR2 SVGEGT. The CDR3 length is 17 residues. The CDR3 spells CASSQPPGQSSSYEQYF. Here the CDR3 DNA reads TGTGCCAGCAGTCAACCGCCGGGACAGAGTAGCTCCTACGAGCAGTACTTC.

The chain couples TRBV11-2 to TRBJ1-4; D possibly corresponds to TRBD1 (6 bases). Per germline, CDR1 SGHAT and CDR2 FQNNGV. Trimming took off 4 bases at V and 5 bases at J, with 14 bases between the two ends. This CDR3 contains 15 residues. The CDR3 DNA is TGTGCCAGCAGCTACCGCGGGGGCGGGAATGAAAAACTGTTTTTT. This translates into CASSYRGGGNEKLFF.

This clonotype was observed a few times. V gene TRBV28 combines with J gene TRBJ2-4; perhaps TRBD1 as D (6 bases). There are 13 residues in the CDR3. V was pared by 8 bases and J by 4 bases, with 12 bases between. Germline V CDR1 and CDR2: MDHEN, SYDVKM. CDR3 in DNA: TGTGCCAGCCAGCCCGACAGGAAAAACATTCAGTACTTC. It encodes CASQPDRKNIQYF.

This clonotype was picked up one time. The rearrangement links TRBV3-1 to TRBJ1-2; TRBD1 might be the D (6 bases). Trimming left V 2 bases short and J 0 bases short, with 13 bases between. Germline V gene lookup returns CDR1 LGHDT and CDR2 YNNKEL (reference sequence). The CDR3 is made up of 16 amino acids. This CDR3 reads CASSQRGGASNYGYTF. Here the CDR3 DNA reads TGTGCCAGCAGCCAAAGGGGGGGGGCATCTAACTATGGCTACACCTTC.

V and J are TRBV29-1 and TRBJ1-2; possible D gene TRBD1, 5 bases. Trimming removed 5 bases at V and 2 bases at J, with 12 bases between. The CDR3 has 13 residues. The germline V gene encodes CDR1 SQVTM and CDR2 ANQGSEA. The CDR3 protein is CSVWGGGNYGYTF. In nucleotides, the CDR3 is TGCAGCGTTTGGGGGGGAGGCAACTATGGCTACACCTTC.

V usage is TRBV14 and J usage is TRBJ1-1; 9 nucleotides align to TRBD1. This CDR3 region has 14 residues. Germline V gene data show CDR1 as SGHDN and CDR2 as FVKESK. J gave up 10 bases and V 4 bases, and 10 bases lay outside the gene matches. The CDR3 spells CASSPAGTGFRAFF. DNA for the CDR3: TGTGCCAGCAGCCCAGCCGGGACAGGGTTTCGAGCTTTCTTT.

This clonotype was observed a handful of times. The V call is TRBV29-1, the J call TRBJ2-7; a weak D match, TRBD1 (6 bases). The CDR3 has 11 amino acids. Germline V CDR1 and CDR2: SQVTM, ANQGSEA. V was trimmed by 4 bases and J by 4 bases, leaving 8 bases between them. DNA for the CDR3: TGCAGCGTTGCAGGGGCATACGAGCAGTACTTC. This sequence encodes CSVAGAYEQYF.

This clonotype was found a few times. The V and J genes are TRBV5-1 and TRBJ2-3; 12 bases are a match to TRBD2. Losses at the gene ends were 1 base for V and 0 bases for J; bases not matched to a gene: 0. The germline V gene encodes CDR1 SGHRS and CDR2 YFSETQ. The CDR3 spans 16 residues. Here the CDR3 reads CASSLTSGRSTDTQYF. In DNA, the CDR3 is TGCGCCAGCAGCTTGACTAGCGGGAGGAGCACAGATACGCAGTATTTT.

This chain joins TRBV30 and TRBJ2-1, with TRBD1 identical over 12 bases. The junction had 12 bases not matched to a gene; V was cut back by 2 bases and J by 4 bases. There are 18 residues in the CDR3. Germline CDR1 reads GTSNPN; CDR2 reads SVGIG (reference sequence). CDR3 sequence: CAWSPKPGTGGRYNEQFF. The CDR3, as DNA: TGTGCCTGGAGTCCCAAACCCGGGACAGGGGGCCGATACAATGAGCAGTTCTTC.

This clonotype has just a few counts. The chain couples TRBV27 to TRBJ1-1; D may be TRBD1 (6 bases). Germline CDR1 reads MNHEY; CDR2 reads SMNVEV (reference sequence). This CDR3 has 12 amino acids. V was clipped by 8 bases and J by 3 bases, with 10 bases between them. CDR3: CASFNRDTEAFF. The CDR3 DNA follows: TGTGCCAGCTTTAACAGGGACACTGAAGCTTTCTTT.

This clonotype was seen a few times. The J gene is TRBJ2-3, the V gene TRBV7-3, with D uncertain. CDR1 and CDR2 (germline): SGHTA, FQGTGA. This CDR3 spans 14 amino acids. With 5 bases removed from V and 6 bases from J, the gap between germline ends came to 15 bases. CDR3 in DNA: TGTGCCAGCAGCCCGGACGCTGGGTCGGATACGCAGTATTTT. This encodes CASSPDAGSDTQYF.

The table lists this clonotype with a few counts. V and J are TRBV2 and TRBJ2-3; 10 bases match TRBD2. Germline assignment: CDR1 SNHLY and CDR2 FYNNEI. The ends lost 3 bases at V and 8 bases at J; junction bases unmatched: 5. CDR3 size: 14 residues. CDR3: CASSDLSGRGTQYF. The CDR3 region has the DNA TGTGCCAGCAGTGATCTAAGCGGGAGGGGTACGCAGTATTTT.

The J gene is TRBJ2-7, the V gene TRBV13; D unresolved. The ends were cut back, 4 bases at V and 6 bases at J, with 13 bases in the middle. In germline, CDR1 is PRHDT, CDR2 FYEKMQ (reference sequence). The CDR3 extends over 13 amino acids. The CDR3 sequence: CASSSADLAEQYF. CDR3 DNA sequence: TGTGCCAGCAGCTCCGCAGACCTGGCCGAGCAGTACTTC.

This clonotype was seen only a few times. V usage is TRBV20-1 and J usage is TRBJ2-1, with TRBD2 matching over 8 bases. V dropped 8 bases and J dropped 5; count of bases not matched to a gene: 11. Germline loops: CDR1 DFQATT, CDR2 SNEGSKA (reference sequence). This CDR3 comprises 14 residues. CDR3 DNA sequence: TGCAGTTTGATGGATCAGCGGGGGAACAATGAGCAGTTCTTC. It yields the protein CSLMDQRGNNEQFF.

This clonotype occurred a few times. This chain connects TRBV7-8 to TRBJ2-7, with D tentatively TRBD1 or TRBD2 (5 bases each). Germline loops: CDR1 SGHVS, CDR2 FQNEAQ. This CDR3 has 14 amino acids. V lost 5 bases and J lost 1, with 12 bases in between. The CDR3 protein is CASSRGPSSYEQYF. CDR3 bases: TGTGCCAGCAGCAGGGGACCCTCATCCTACGAGCAGTACTTC.